Given below is one T cell receptor beta chain in context. This entry is derived from a study of blood T cell repertoires in COVID-19. Across the study: T cells, B-cell-depleted T cells, or PBMCs provided the cDNA or gDNA that served as material.

The CDR3 length is 15 residues. V trimming: 7 bases; J trimming: 2 bases; junction bases outside the gene matches: 5. CDR1 and CDR2 from the germline V gene are SNHLY and FYNNEI. The authors' processing: Estimated nucleated cell counts came from reference gene primer amplification. The assay was immunoSEQ multiplex PCR, and TCRdb's table has in-frame clones only and misses some. D and trimming were read from the DNA, whereas the V and J calls and clone size are those reported in that table. The sample consists of around 270,000 clones, around 88% of them appearing once. This sequence originates from a man aged 25 to 40 with acute or convalescent COVID-19. This sequence joins TRBV2 and TRBJ1-3, with 10 bases matching TRBD1. The material sequenced was peripheral blood. The CDR3 DNA reads TGTGCCAGCACTACGGACAGGGGGACTGGAAACACCATATATTTT. Translation gives CASTTDRGTGNTIYF.